This T cell receptor (beta chain) was identified in a study of blood T cells in healthy people across ages. Points from the study as a whole: TCR beta diversity was tightly associated with the proportion of naive T cells. Among long-lived donors, naive CD4+ cells were more numerous and diversity higher than in aged donors.

In the case of this clonotype: Its antigen is unknown.

There are 13 residues in the CDR3. The V end lost 6 bases, the J end lost 7 bases, and 15 bases lay between the germline ends. Drawing of peripheral blood yielded about 9.6 milliliters from each donor. No fewer than 6 million PBMCs went into each sample. Primed by a sample-barcoded 5' primer and a J-beta primer mix, a second PCR proceeded for 7 to 11 cycles. TCRdb ran MiXCR on the 5' RACE reads and lists one entry per CDR3 protein. The repertoire includes 550,000 to 750,000 distinct CDR3 sequences, approximately 21% of them detected once, and under 4% sits in the top ten. The chain couples TRBV12-3 or TRBV12-4 to TRBJ1-2; D gene uncertain. The origin of this receptor is a man between 70 and 80 years old in good health. The sample was blood. CDR3 in DNA: TGTGCCAGCAGACCCGAGGTAGGGTCTGGCTACACCTTC. This translates into CASRPEVGSGYTF.